Described below is a single TCR beta chain sequence and its context. In the naive CD8 group, cells lacked CD45RO and were positively selected for CCR7, so terminally differentiated effector memory CD45RA+ cells were left out. Profiling relied on immunoSEQ multiplex PCR, and the TCRdb table lists in-frame clones only, not all of them. This table holds about 2 million clones, roughly 94% found once. This specimen comes from a study of shared clonotypes between healthy human individuals. The germline V gene encodes CDR1 PRHDT and CDR2 FYEKMQ (reference sequence). The CDR3 sequence is 13 residues long. V was clipped by 5 bases and J by 3 bases, with 10 bases between them.

The receptor comes from a man aged 18 to 29 in good health. Sequencing used naive CD8+ T cells sorted from blood. The V and J genes are TRBV13 and TRBJ1-1; D gene ambiguous. The CDR3 sequence: CASSHGPDTEAFF. Here the CDR3 DNA reads TGTGCCAGCAGCCATGGGCCCGACACTGAAGCTTTCTTT.